Given below is one TCR beta chain in context. The data are from a study of blood T cell repertoires in COVID-19. Study as a whole: Sites in the United States, Italy and Spain provided acute and convalescent COVID-19 samples. T cells, B-cell-depleted T cells, or PBMCs provided the cDNA or gDNA that served as material.

Per germline, CDR1 SGHRS and CDR2 YFSETQ. CDR3 length equals 20 residues. Trimming took 0 bases from V and 0 from J, leaving 19 bases between them. The assay was immunoSEQ multiplex PCR, and TCRdb's table has in-frame clones only and misses some. Here the sample spans 400,000 or so clones, about 88% being singletons. This chain joins TRBV5-1 and TRBJ2-6; D is uncertain. This receptor was identified in a human donor in a cohort sampled during active COVID-19. Sequenced input: peripheral blood. CDR3 protein: CASSLAAFTGPYSGANVLTF. CDR3 bases: TGCGCCAGCAGCTTGGCGGCGTTCACGGGTCCTTACTCTGGGGCCAACGTCCTGACTTTC. Filled out from reference TRBV5-1 and TRBJ2-6, the complete variable domain reads KAGVTQTPRYLIKTRGQQVTLSCSPISGHRSVSWYQQTPGQGLQFLFEYFSETQRNKGNFPGRFSGRQFSNSRSEMNVSTLELGDSALYLCASSLAAFTGPYSGANVLTFGAGSRLTVL.